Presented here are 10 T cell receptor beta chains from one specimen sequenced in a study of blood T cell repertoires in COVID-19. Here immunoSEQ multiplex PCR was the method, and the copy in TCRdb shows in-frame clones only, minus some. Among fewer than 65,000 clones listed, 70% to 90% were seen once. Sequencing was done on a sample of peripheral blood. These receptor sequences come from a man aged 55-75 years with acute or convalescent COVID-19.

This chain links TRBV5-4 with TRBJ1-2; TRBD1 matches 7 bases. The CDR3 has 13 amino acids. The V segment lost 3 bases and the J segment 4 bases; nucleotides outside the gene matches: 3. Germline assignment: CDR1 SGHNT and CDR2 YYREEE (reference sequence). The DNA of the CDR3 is TGTGCCAGCAGCTCGAACAGGGGCTATGGCTACACCTTC. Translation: CASSSNRGYGYTF.

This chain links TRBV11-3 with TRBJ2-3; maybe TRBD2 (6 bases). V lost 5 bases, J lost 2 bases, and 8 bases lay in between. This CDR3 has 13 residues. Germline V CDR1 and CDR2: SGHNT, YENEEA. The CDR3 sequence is CASSQDYTDTQYF. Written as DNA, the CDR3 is TGTGCCAGCAGCCAGGACTACACAGATACGCAGTATTTT.

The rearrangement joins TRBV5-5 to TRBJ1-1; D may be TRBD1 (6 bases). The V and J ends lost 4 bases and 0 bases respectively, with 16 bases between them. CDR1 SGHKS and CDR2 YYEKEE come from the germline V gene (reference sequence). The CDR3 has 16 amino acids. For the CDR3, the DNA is TGTGCCAGCAGCGCAGACAGGTTTAGGATGAACACTGAAGCTTTCTTT. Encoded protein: CASSADRFRMNTEAFF.

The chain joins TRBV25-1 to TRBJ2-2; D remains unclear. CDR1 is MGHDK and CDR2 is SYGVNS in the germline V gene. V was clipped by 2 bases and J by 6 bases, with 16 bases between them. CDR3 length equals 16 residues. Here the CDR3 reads CASSETVLPRAGELFF. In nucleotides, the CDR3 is TGTGCCAGCAGTGAAACGGTTCTACCGCGCGCCGGGGAGCTGTTTTTT.

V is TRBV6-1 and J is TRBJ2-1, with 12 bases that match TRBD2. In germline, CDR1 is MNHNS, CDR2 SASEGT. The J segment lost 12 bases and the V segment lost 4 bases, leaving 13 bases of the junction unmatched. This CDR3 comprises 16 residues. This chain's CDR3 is CASSALAGGLFVRQFF. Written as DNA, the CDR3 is TGTGCCAGCAGTGCTCTAGCGGGGGGGCTTTTTGTCAGGCAGTTCTTC.

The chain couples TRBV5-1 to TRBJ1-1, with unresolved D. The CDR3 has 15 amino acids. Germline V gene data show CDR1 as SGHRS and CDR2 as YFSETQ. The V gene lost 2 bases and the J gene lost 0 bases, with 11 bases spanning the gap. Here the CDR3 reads CASSFQSGMNTEAFF. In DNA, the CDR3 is TGCGCCAGCAGCTTTCAGTCGGGGATGAACACTGAAGCTTTCTTT. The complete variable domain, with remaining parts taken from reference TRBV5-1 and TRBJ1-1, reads KAGVTQTPRYLIKTRGQQVTLSCSPISGHRSVSWYQQTPGQGLQFLFEYFSETQRNKGNFPGRFSGRQFSNSRSEMNVSTLELGDSALYLCASSFQSGMNTEAFFGQGTRLTVV.

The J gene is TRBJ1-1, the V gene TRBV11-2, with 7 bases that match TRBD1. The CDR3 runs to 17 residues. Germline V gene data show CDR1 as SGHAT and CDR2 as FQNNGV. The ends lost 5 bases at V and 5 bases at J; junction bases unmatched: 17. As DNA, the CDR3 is TGTGCCAGCAGCCCCGAGGGGGCTTGGGGTCGAGGGACTGAAGCTTTCTTT. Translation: CASSPEGAWGRGTEAFF.

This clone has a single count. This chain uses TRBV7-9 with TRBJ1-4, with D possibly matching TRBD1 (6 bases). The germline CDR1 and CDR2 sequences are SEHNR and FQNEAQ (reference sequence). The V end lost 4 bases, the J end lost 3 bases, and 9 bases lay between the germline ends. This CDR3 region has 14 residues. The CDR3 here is CASSSTGPNEKLFF. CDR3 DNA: TGTGCCAGCAGCTCGACAGGACCTAATGAAAAACTGTTTTTT.

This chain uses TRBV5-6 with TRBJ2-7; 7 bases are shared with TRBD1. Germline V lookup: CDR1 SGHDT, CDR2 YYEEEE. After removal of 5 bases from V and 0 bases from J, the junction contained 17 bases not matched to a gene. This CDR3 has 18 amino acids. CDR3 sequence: CASRAGTAILFPSYEQYF. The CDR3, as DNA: TGTGCCAGCAGGGCCGGGACAGCTATACTTTTCCCCTCCTACGAGCAGTACTTC.

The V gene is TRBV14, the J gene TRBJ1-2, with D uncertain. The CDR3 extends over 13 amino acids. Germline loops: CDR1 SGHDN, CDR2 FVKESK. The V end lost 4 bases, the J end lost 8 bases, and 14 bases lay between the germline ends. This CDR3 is CASSLSQSRGYTF. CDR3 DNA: TGTGCCAGCAGCCTTAGCCAGAGTCGGGGCTACACCTTC.